This is a list of T cell receptor beta chains from one sample in a study of control samples from healthy donors and cancer patients. The repertoire was sequenced with immunoSEQ multiplex PCR; TCRdb's copy has only in-frame clones and lacks some. The sample includes around 100,000 clones, roughly 90% of them seen just once. The sequencing input was blood. The origin of the receptors is a man younger than 40 in good health. Each CDR3 is given with its conserved first and last residue. Each record gives: D gene, J gene, V gene, clone size, CDR3 DNA, CDR3 protein. The D gene is left open where the match is weak. Rows give clone size only sometimes, using once, few, many, or a class for an expanded clone.

NA TRBJ2-5 TRBV6-1 NA TGTGCCAGCAGTGAACTTCGAGTCGTGAGCCAAGAGACCCAGTACTTC CASSELRVVSQETQYF
TRBD1 TRBJ2-3 TRBV3-1/TRBV3-2 NA TGTGCCAGCAGCCAAGTTGAGACAGGGTCTTCCCGCACAGATACGCAGTATTTT CASSQVETGSSRTDTQYF
NA TRBJ1-2 TRBV28 few TGTGCCAGCAGGGCTCAGGGACCATGGTATGGCTACACCTTC CASRAQGPWYGYTF
TRBD2 TRBJ2-1 TRBV7-9 once TGTGCCAGCAGCTCACGGACTAGCGGGTCCTACAATGAGCAGTTCTTC CASSSRTSGSYNEQFF
TRBD2 TRBJ2-1 TRBV5-4 NA TGTGCCAGCAGCTCCTGGACTAGCGGGGGCGATGAGCAGTTCTTC CASSSWTSGGDEQFF
NA TRBJ2-3 TRBV13 NA TGTGCCAGCAGCCTTAGCCAGAAACGCACAGATACGCAGTATTTT CASSLSQKRTDTQYF
NA TRBJ1-2 TRBV28 NA TGTGCCAGCAGTCCATCGGTCGGGGTTGAGGGCTATGGCTACACCTTC CASSPSVGVEGYGYTF
NA TRBJ2-7 TRBV2 NA TGTGCCAGCAGTGAAGCGCCGGGGGCCTCCTACGAGCAGTACTTC CASSEAPGASYEQYF
NA TRBJ2-5 TRBV28 once TGTGCCAGCAGCCGGGGCGAGGAGACCCAGTACTTC CASSRGEETQYF
NA TRBJ1-2 TRBV7-9 NA TGTGCCGGGATCGGTACGGCAGAGAGAAACTATGGCTACACCTTC CAGIGTAERNYGYTF
NA TRBJ1-3 TRBV6-2/TRBV6-3 NA TGTGCCAGCAGTTACTCGATCCGACCCGGGGACTACACCATATATTTT CASSYSIRPGDYTIYF
NA TRBJ2-2 TRBV5-1 NA TGCGCCAGCAGCCTTCTCGGGACACCGAACACCGGGGAGCTGTTTTTT CASSLLGTPNTGELFF
NA TRBJ2-7 TRBV4-3 NA TGCGCCAGCAGCCAAGATGAGTTTCAGGGCCGATCCTACGAGCAGTACTTC CASSQDEFQGRSYEQYF
TRBD2 TRBJ2-1 TRBV9 NA TGTGCCAGCAGCCCCCGGGGAAGCGGGGGAGCCTACAATGAGCAGTTCTTC CASSPRGSGGAYNEQFF
TRBD1 TRBJ1-1 TRBV30 NA TGTGCCTGGGACAGGGCTGGCACTGAAGCTTTCTTT CAWDRAGTEAFF
NA TRBJ2-6 TRBV7-9 NA TGTGCCAGCAGCACCTTGGCGGGTCTTTCTGGGGCCAACGTCCTGACTTTC CASSTLAGLSGANVLTF
NA TRBJ2-2 TRBV28 NA TGTGCCAGCAGTTTCAACAGGCCCTCTCCTAACACCGGGGAGCTGTTTTTT CASSFNRPSPNTGELFF
NA TRBJ1-1 TRBV4-1 NA TGCGCCAGCAGCCAAGTTTGGGGGTATGAAGCTTTCTTT CASSQVWGYEAFF
TRBD2 TRBJ2-4 TRBV19 NA TGTGCCAGTAGTATAGGGGGCGGGGGAGTAAACATTCAGTACTTC CASSIGGGGVNIQYF
TRBD2 TRBJ2-7 TRBV9 NA TGTGCCAGCAGCGCCTGGGATAGCGGGGAGCAGTACTTC CASSAWDSGEQYF
NA TRBJ1-6 TRBV12-2 NA TGTGCAAGTCGCTCCATAGAGGCCGTTAATTCACCCCTCCACTTT CASRSIEAVNSPLHF
NA TRBJ2-3 TRBV5-4 NA TGTGCCAGCAGCCCTCGGAACACAGATACGCAGTATTTT CASSPRNTDTQYF
TRBD1 TRBJ2-5 TRBV9 few TGTGCCAGCAGCGTAGCTCCGGGACAGGGGTACTTAGAGACCCAGTACTTC CASSVAPGQGYLETQYF
TRBD2 TRBJ2-3 TRBV27 NA TGTGCCAGCAGTTCCCATCCCGCCGGGACTAGCGGCACAGATACGCAGTATTTT CASSSHPAGTSGTDTQYF
NA TRBJ2-7 TRBV28 NA TGTGCCAGCAGTTTAGAGGCGGATTCCTACGAGCAGTACTTC CASSLEADSYEQYF
TRBD2 TRBJ2-7 TRBV6-2/TRBV6-3 NA TGTGCCAGCAGTCTCAGCGGGACTCCCCACGAGCAGTACTTC CASSLSGTPHEQYF
NA TRBJ1-1 TRBV6-1 NA TGTGCCAGCAGTGGACGAATGGGGGCGGAGAACACTGAAGCTTTCTTT CASSGRMGAENTEAFF
TRBD1 TRBJ2-3 TRBV5-1 once TGCGCCAGCAGCCAGGAACAGGGGAACACAGATACGCAGTATTTT CASSQEQGNTDTQYF
NA TRBJ2-1 TRBV28 few TGTGCCAGCAGTTTCCAGGGGCGGGGAGCCTACAATGAGCAGTTCTTC CASSFQGRGAYNEQFF
NA TRBJ2-4 TRBV18 once TGTGCCAGCTCACCAGTCGCTCTGTCCCGAGGGGACATTCAGTACTTC CASSPVALSRGDIQYF
TRBD1 TRBJ2-3 TRBV28 NA TGTGCCAGCAGTTTTCTATCGGGACAGGGTGCAGATACGCAGTATTTT CASSFLSGQGADTQYF
NA TRBJ2-7 TRBV11-2 medium-sized TGTGCCAGCAGCTCTGGCGGCCACGAGCAGTACTTC CASSSGGHEQYF
NA TRBJ2-5 TRBV28 NA TGTGCCAGCAGTCGACAGGAAACGCAGGAGACCCAGTACTTC CASSRQETQETQYF
NA TRBJ1-1 TRBV5-1 few TGCGCCAGCAGCTCCGGCAGGGGCGACGAAGCTTTCTTT CASSSGRGDEAFF
TRBD2 TRBJ2-1 TRBV6-5 NA TGTGCCAGCTCAGCGGGGGTTGTTTACAATGAGCAGTTCTTC CASSAGVVYNEQFF
NA TRBJ1-1 TRBV5-6 once TGTGCCAGCAGCTTGAGAGCCCGGGGGGTGAACACTGAAGCTTTCTTT CASSLRARGVNTEAFF
TRBD1 TRBJ1-5 TRBV6-6 few TGTGCCAGCAGTCCGCCCCCTTTAGGGGGCATTGGCCAGCCCCAGCATTTT CASSPPPLGGIGQPQHF
TRBD1 TRBJ1-5 TRBV19 NA TGTGCCAGTAGTATAGATCAGGGGGCGTTCACTCAGCCCCAGCATTTT CASSIDQGAFTQPQHF
TRBD1 TRBJ1-1 TRBV2 NA TGTGCCAGCAGGGGACAGGGGATTGAAGCTTTCTTT CASRGQGIEAFF
TRBD1 TRBJ1-3 TRBV5-5 NA TGTGCCAGCAGCTACCTGGGACAGGCGTTGGACACCATATATTTT CASSYLGQALDTIYF